The 6 T cell receptor beta chains presented below share a single source sample, sequenced in a study of cytomegalovirus exposure and HLA in healthy donors. Primers included in the PCR were 60 Vbeta and 13 Jbeta primers. Using immunoSEQ multiplex PCR, the repertoire was profiled, and TCRdb retains in-frame clones only, with some absent. Of some 150,000 clones detected, 9.7% appear once; the ten largest clones hold 1.8%. Sequenced: PBMCs. The receptors come from a man aged 45-60 years in good health and CMV-seronegative.

The rearrangement uses TRBV5-1 and TRBJ2-7; 12 positions agree with TRBD2. The CDR3 covers 17 residues. V dropped 1 base and J dropped 3; count of bases not matched to a gene: 8. Germline V lookup: CDR1 SGHRS, CDR2 YFSETQ. The CDR3 DNA reads TGCGCCAGCAGCTTGCTGCCTCGGACTAGCGGGGTCTACGAGCAGTACTTC. Its protein is CASSLLPRTSGVYEQYF.

The V gene is TRBV30, the J gene TRBJ2-7; tentatively, D is TRBD1 (6 bases). Germline V lookup: CDR1 GTSNPN, CDR2 SVGIG (reference sequence). V lost 2 bases to trimming and J lost 0 bases, with 8 bases between them. The CDR3 has 13 amino acids. CDR3 bases: TGTGCCTGGAGTCAGGGGAACTCCTACGAGCAGTACTTC. Protein: CAWSQGNSYEQYF.

This clone was seen more than once but under ten times. This chain joins TRBV4-2 and TRBJ2-6; D may be TRBD2 (6 bases). This CDR3 contains 18 residues. Germline V gives CDR1 LGHNA, CDR2 YNFKEQ. Trimming took off 3 bases at V and 1 base at J, with 16 bases between the two ends. CDR3 sequence: CASSQGGTGGSGANVLTF. The CDR3, as DNA: TGTGCCAGCAGCCAGGGCGGGACTGGGGGGTCTGGGGCCAACGTCCTGACTTTC.

Only a few counts were recorded for this clone. This chain joins TRBV10-2 and TRBJ1-6, with TRBD1 identical over 8 bases. Germline values: CDR1 WSHSY, CDR2 SAAADI. The CDR3 loop spans 15 amino acids. The V segment lost 3 bases and the J segment 6 bases; nucleotides outside the gene matches: 4. CDR3 DNA sequence: TGCGCCAGCAGTGAACGACAGGGGCCTAATTCACCCCTCCACTTT. Translated, it gives CASSERQGPNSPLHF.

The chain combines TRBV12-1 with TRBJ2-1; TRBD2, the D gene given by the table, was not confirmed from the DNA. TRBV12-1 is labeled a pseudogene. The CDR3 runs 16 residues. In DNA, the CDR3 is TGTGCCAGCAGCCCCGAACTAGCGGGGGGCTACAATGAGCAGTTCTTC. This gives the protein CASSPELAGGYNEQFF.

This clone showed up just a few times. The rearrangement links TRBV5-1 to TRBJ2-1; tentative D call: TRBD1 (6 bases). Germline lookup yields CDR1 SGHRS and CDR2 YFSETQ. V dropped 4 bases and J dropped 5 bases, with 13 bases sitting between them. The CDR3 runs 14 residues. This chain's CDR3 is CASSDPGGNNEQFF. The DNA for the CDR3 is TGCGCCAGCAGCGATCCTGGGGGCAACAATGAGCAGTTCTTC.